A single sample gave rise to the 13 T cell receptor beta chains below, sequenced in a study of spatial heterogeneity in lung cancer. The time point: blood at routine non-recurrence follow-up after resection. TCRdb recomputed calls from the 5' RACE reads with MiXCR, one row per CDR3 protein. The table records fewer than 100,000 distinct CDR3 sequences, 15% to 20% of them present only once. The specimen was PBMCs, collected at follow-up. All receptors come from a male donor with early-stage non-small cell lung cancer.

This chain links TRBV29-1 with TRBJ2-5; D may be TRBD1 (6 bases). The CDR3 loop spans 10 amino acids. Germline CDR1 reads SQVTM; CDR2 reads ANQGSEA. V lost 7 bases to trimming and J lost 4 bases, with 7 bases between them. For the CDR3, the DNA is TGCAGCGCAGGGGCAGAGACCCAGTACTTC. Residues: CSAGAETQYF.

This clonotype was counted between two and nine times. This sequence joins TRBV30 and TRBJ2-7; D is unclear. The V gene lost 8 bases and the J gene lost 5 bases, with 13 bases spanning the gap. CDR1 and CDR2 from the germline V gene are GTSNPN and SVGIG (reference sequence). CDR3 size: 11 residues. The CDR3 loop is CARRIDNEQYF. CDR3 sequence (DNA): TGTGCCAGACGAATCGACAACGAGCAGTACTTC.

This clonotype was recorded a few times. The chain employs TRBV6-5 and TRBJ1-3, with 10 bases that match TRBD1. This CDR3 region has 16 residues. V lost 0 bases and J lost 2; bases outside the gene matches: 1. The germline V gene has CDR1 MNHEY and CDR2 SVGAGI. The CDR3 reads CASSYSTGGPGNTIYF. The DNA of the CDR3 is TGTGCCAGCAGTTACTCGACAGGGGGCCCTGGAAACACCATATATTTT.

The sample holds many counts of this clonotype. The chain recombines TRBV7-9 with TRBJ2-3, with D unresolved. The germline V gene has CDR1 SEHNR and CDR2 FQNEAQ (reference sequence). The CDR3 is 11 residues long. In DNA form, the CDR3 reads TGTGCGGGAAGAAGCACAGATACGCAGTATTTT. Amino acid sequence: CAGRSTDTQYF.

This clonotype was seen ten or more times. The genes are TRBV24-1 and TRBJ2-2, with TRBD2 identical over 13 bases. This CDR3 spans 19 amino acids. Germline CDR1 reads KGHDR; CDR2 reads SFDVKD. V shed 5 bases and J 1 base; nucleotides not matched to a gene: 9. CDR3 amino acids: CATSARLGTSGKNTGELFF. The CDR3 DNA sequence: TGTGCCACCAGTGCCAGGCTGGGGACTAGCGGGAAGAACACCGGGGAGCTGTTTTTT.

This clonotype was seen many times. The J gene is TRBJ1-2, the V gene TRBV10-2, with 12 positions matching TRBD1. The V and J ends lost 8 bases and 6 bases, in that order; junction bases with no gene match: 4. The V gene's germline CDR1 is WSHSY and CDR2 SAAADI. The CDR3 has 13 residues. The CDR3 reads CASRGQGADGYTF. The CDR3 DNA sequence: TGCGCCAGCCGGGGACAGGGGGCTGATGGCTACACCTTC.

The gene calls are TRBV6-6 and TRBJ1-5; no clear D. Germline V gene sequence: CDR1 MNHNY, CDR2 SVGAGI (reference sequence). V was pared by 2 bases and J by 0 bases, with 8 bases between. This CDR3 contains 15 residues. The chain's CDR3 is CASSYPPSSNQPQHF. In DNA form, the CDR3 reads TGTGCCAGCAGTTACCCTCCCAGTAGCAATCAGCCCCAGCATTTT.

CDR3 coding DNA: TGTGCCAGCAGTCTAGCCTTCGGGGAGCTGTTTTTT. Its protein product is CASSLAFGELFF. The chain combines TRBV6-2 or TRBV6-3 with TRBJ2-2; D perhaps matches TRBD2 (5 bases). This CDR3 spans 12 amino acids. Between the trimmed V and J ends, which lost 5 bases and 7 bases, there was a span of 8 bases. Germline V CDR1 and CDR2: MNHEY, SVGEGT.

The chain carries TRBV20-1 and TRBJ2-3, with a tentative D call TRBD1 (6 bases). Germline CDR1 is DFQATT and CDR2 is SNEGSKA (reference sequence). This CDR3 spans 13 amino acids. Deletions cut 6 bases from V and 2 bases from J, with 12 bases between. CDR3 residues: CSAYRDNTDTQYF. The CDR3 DNA follows: TGCAGTGCCTACCGGGACAACACAGATACGCAGTATTTT.

The J gene is TRBJ2-1, the V gene TRBV7-2; D unclear. Looked up from germline, CDR1 is SGHTA and CDR2 is FQGNSA. This CDR3 spans 14 amino acids. Trimming left V 5 bases short and J 0 bases short, with 8 bases between. As DNA, the CDR3 is TGTGCCAGCAGCGCTCATAGCTCCTACAATGAGCAGTTCTTC. It encodes CASSAHSSYNEQFF.

V usage is TRBV29-1 and J usage is TRBJ2-1; tentative D call: TRBD1 (6 bases). Germline loops: CDR1 SQVTM, CDR2 ANQGSEA. V was pared by 2 bases and J by 9 bases, with 11 bases between. The CDR3 is 12 residues long. CDR3 coding DNA: TGCAGCGTTGAACAGGGGTCGAGTGAGCAGTTCTTC. Amino acids: CSVEQGSSEQFF.

The chain employs TRBV5-1 and TRBJ2-5; 7 positions match TRBD1. The V and J ends lost 3 bases and 4 bases, in that order; junction bases with no gene match: 12. The CDR3 loop spans 16 amino acids. The germline CDR1 and CDR2 sequences are SGHRS and YFSETQ. The CDR3 loop reads CASSSLGDRARETQYF. The CDR3 DNA reads TGCGCCAGCAGCTCCCTCGGCGACAGGGCTAGAGAGACCCAGTACTTC.

There are a few counts of this clonotype. This chain uses TRBV9 with TRBJ2-2; 7 bases map to TRBD1. The V segment lost 4 bases and the J segment 5 bases; nucleotides outside the gene matches: 11. This CDR3 comprises 16 residues. Germline CDR1 and CDR2: SGDLS and YYNGEE. CDR3 sequence (DNA): TGTGCCAGCAGCCCCGGCGACTTACAGGGGACCGGGGAGCTGTTTTTT. Translation: CASSPGDLQGTGELFF.